Below, 5 T cell receptor beta chains from the same sample are listed, as sequenced in a study of blood T cells in healthy people across ages. PCR was performed a second time for 7 to 11 cycles using a sample-barcoded 5' primer and a J-beta primer mix. Using its own MiXCR run on the 5' RACE reads, TCRdb lists one record per CDR3 protein. The table shows over 1,200,000 distinct CDR3 sequences, with 59% occurring only once. Sequencing input: blood. The receptors shown here come from a man aged 18 to 30 in good health.

V is TRBV12-3 or TRBV12-4 and J is TRBJ2-3; D not certain. Trimming removed 6 bases from V and 3 bases from J, with 16 bases in between. This CDR3 spans 15 amino acids. CDR3 nucleotide sequence: TGTGCCAGCAGCCTCAACACCGGACCAACAGATACGCAGTATTTT. It codes for CASSLNTGPTDTQYF.

Regarding this clonotype: At one end, the junction sequence differs from germline, possibly due to a read error. This chain uses TRBV29-1 with TRBJ1-6; maybe TRBD1 (5 bases). The CDR3 consists of 13 residues. From germline, CDR1 is SQVTM and CDR2 ANQGSEA. The CDR3 spells CNVDTGDGSPLHF. In DNA form, the CDR3 reads TGCAACGTTGATACTGGGGACGGTTCACCCCTCCACTTT.

This clonotype was observed a handful of times. This chain links TRBV20-1 with TRBJ1-1, with D tentatively TRBD1 (5 bases). Germline CDR1 reads DFQATT; CDR2 reads SNEGSKA (reference sequence). Trimming took 2 bases from V and 6 from J, leaving 16 bases between them. This CDR3 region has 14 residues. In DNA form, the CDR3 reads TGCAGTGCTAGATCTAGCAGGGACTTTGCTGAAGCTTTCTTT. Translated, it gives CSARSSRDFAEAFF.

The V gene is TRBV7-8, the J gene TRBJ2-4; 9 nucleotides align to TRBD1. The trim removed 5 bases at V and 13 bases at J, leaving 12 bases unmatched. In germline, CDR1 is SGHVS, CDR2 FQNEAQ. The CDR3 runs 14 residues. Here the CDR3 reads CASSMAGTGLEQYF. CDR3 DNA sequence: TGTGCCAGCAGCATGGCCGGGACAGGGTTGGAGCAGTACTTC. Based on the CDR3 plus reference TRBV7-8 and TRBJ2-4, the full variable domain is GAGVSQSPRYKVAKRGQDVALRCDPISGHVSLFWYQQALGQGPEFLTYFQNEAQLDKSGLPSDRFFAERPEGSVSTLKIQRTQQEDSAVYLCASSMAGTGLEQYFGAGTRLSVL.

The chain employs TRBV11-2 and TRBJ2-3; the match to TRBD1 covers 8 bases. CDR3 length equals 15 residues. The V gene's germline CDR1 is SGHAT and CDR2 FQNNGV. With V trimmed by 5 bases and J by 0 bases, 4 bases remained unmatched. DNA for the CDR3: TGTGCCAGCAGCCAGTGGACAGGGAGCACAGATACGCAGTATTTT. This codes for CASSQWTGSTDTQYF.